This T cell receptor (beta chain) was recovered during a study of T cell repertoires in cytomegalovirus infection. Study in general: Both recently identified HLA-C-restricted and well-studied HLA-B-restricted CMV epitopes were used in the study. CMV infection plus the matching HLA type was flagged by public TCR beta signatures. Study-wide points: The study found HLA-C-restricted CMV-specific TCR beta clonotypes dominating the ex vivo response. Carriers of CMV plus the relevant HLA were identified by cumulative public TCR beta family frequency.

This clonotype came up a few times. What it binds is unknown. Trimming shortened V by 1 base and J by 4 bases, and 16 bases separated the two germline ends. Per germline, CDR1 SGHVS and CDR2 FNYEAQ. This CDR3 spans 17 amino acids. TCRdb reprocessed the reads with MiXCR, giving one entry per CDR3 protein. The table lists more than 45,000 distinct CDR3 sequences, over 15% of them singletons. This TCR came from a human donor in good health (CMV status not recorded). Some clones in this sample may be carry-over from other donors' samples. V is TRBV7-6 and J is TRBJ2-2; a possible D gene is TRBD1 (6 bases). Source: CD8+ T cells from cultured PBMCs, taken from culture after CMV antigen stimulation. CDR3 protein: CASSLDQGNVVTGELFF. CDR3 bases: TGTGCCAGCAGCTTAGATCAGGGGAACGTTGTCACCGGGGAGCTGTTTTTT.